This entry lists 22 T cell receptor beta chains sequenced from one sample in a study of blood T cell repertoires in COVID-19. The data were produced by immunoSEQ multiplex PCR, yet TCRdb's version contains in-frame clones alone and is incomplete. The table lists about 37,000 clones, 89% of them singletons. Sequenced material: peripheral blood. The receptors were gathered from a human donor in a cohort sampled during active COVID-19.

The rearrangement links TRBV28 to TRBJ2-3; 7 nucleotides match TRBD2. With 2 bases clipped from V and 12 bases from J, the junction kept 11 bases outside the gene matches. The CDR3 extends over 14 amino acids. Germline CDR1 reads MDHEN; CDR2 reads SYDVKM. CDR3 protein: CASSLGWEGTQQYF. The CDR3 DNA is TGTGCCAGCAGTTTAGGGTGGGAGGGGACTCAACAGTATTTT.

This clone has just a few counts. This rearrangement joins TRBV7-2 to TRBJ1-5; weak D call: TRBD1 (5 bases). V shed 1 base and J shed 0 bases, with 7 bases lying between them. This CDR3 has 15 amino acids. From germline, CDR1 is SGHTA and CDR2 FQGNSA. DNA for the CDR3: TGTGCCAGCAGCTTAGATGGGGCTAGCAATCAGCCCCAGCATTTT. Translating gives CASSLDGASNQPQHF.

This chain links TRBV7-2 with TRBJ2-2, with TRBD2 as a possible D gene (5 bases). CDR1 and CDR2 from the germline V gene are SGHTA and FQGNSA. V was pared by 5 bases and J by 6 bases, with 13 bases between. The CDR3 runs to 14 residues. CDR3 protein: CASSRDYNAGELFF. CDR3 nucleotides: TGTGCCAGCAGCCGCGACTATAACGCCGGGGAGCTGTTTTTT.

The V call is TRBV5-5, the J call TRBJ1-2; 7 bases are a match to TRBD1. Germline values: CDR1 SGHKS, CDR2 YYEKEE (reference sequence). The CDR3 length is 16 residues. The V segment lost 6 bases and the J segment 3 bases; nucleotides outside the gene matches: 14. The CDR3 DNA reads TGTGCCAGCACTCGAGGGGGCCCCATCCGGTACTATGGCTACACCTTC. This translates into CASTRGGPIRYYGYTF.

The chain joins TRBV19 to TRBJ2-6, with D possibly being TRBD1 (6 bases). The V end lost 7 bases, the J end lost 3 bases, and 13 bases lay between the germline ends. Per the germline V gene, CDR1 is LNHDA and CDR2 is SQIVND (reference sequence). The CDR3 has 15 residues. CDR3: CASKRQAYGANVLTF. For the CDR3, the DNA is TGTGCCAGTAAAAGACAGGCCTATGGGGCCAACGTCCTGACTTTC.

This chain joins TRBV14 and TRBJ1-5; D call uncertain. Germline V gene data show CDR1 as SGHDN and CDR2 as FVKESK. V was clipped by 8 bases and J by 7 bases, with 15 bases between them. The CDR3 has 13 residues. DNA for the CDR3: TGTGCCAGCTCCCCGGGAGTCGGCCAGCCCCAGCATTTT. It encodes CASSPGVGQPQHF.

This chain connects TRBV25-1 to TRBJ2-7; the D gene is possibly TRBD1 (6 bases). V was cut by 4 bases and J by 0 bases, with 13 bases left in between. CDR3 size: 15 residues. Germline V CDR1 and CDR2: MGHDK, SYGVNS. The CDR3, as DNA: TGTGCCAGCAGTGGTTACCGGGACAACTCCTACGAGCAGTACTTC. Translation: CASSGYRDNSYEQYF.

The chain recombines TRBV10-1 with TRBJ2-7; D call uncertain. The CDR3 length is 15 residues. The V and J ends lost 0 bases and 3 bases respectively, with 12 bases between them. Germline-derived CDR1 and CDR2 are WNHNN and SYGVQD (reference sequence). The CDR3 protein is CASSESIGGFYEQYF. CDR3 coding DNA: TGCGCCAGCAGTGAGTCGATAGGCGGATTCTACGAGCAGTACTTC.

The chain uses TRBV5-8 and TRBJ2-5; 8 positions match TRBD1. Germline CDR1 and CDR2: SGHTS and YDEGEE. V lost 6 bases, J lost 0 bases, and 10 bases stayed unmatched. This CDR3 region has 16 residues. This CDR3 is CASNRGRTKYQETQYF. The CDR3 DNA reads TGTGCCAGCAACAGGGGGAGGACTAAGTACCAAGAGACCCAGTACTTC.

In this sample, this clone turned up a few times. The chain couples TRBV24-1 to TRBJ2-6; 10 bases match TRBD1. The V and J ends lost 2 bases and 12 bases, in that order; junction bases with no gene match: 6. Germline CDR1 and CDR2: KGHDR and SFDVKD. The CDR3 length is 15 residues. The CDR3 DNA reads as TGTGCCACCAGTGATTCGATCGGGGACAGGGGCGTCCTGACTTTC. Translation: CATSDSIGDRGVLTF.

The chain links TRBV6-2 or TRBV6-3 to TRBJ2-3, with 7 bases matching TRBD2. Unmatched junction bases numbered 3, after V lost 5 bases and J lost 1 base. This CDR3 spans 14 amino acids. CDR1 and CDR2 from the germline V gene are MNHEY and SVGEGT. The CDR3 sequence: CASSTTSGTDTQYF. In DNA, the CDR3 is TGTGCCAGCAGTACCACTAGCGGCACAGATACGCAGTATTTT.

The chain carries TRBV19 and TRBJ2-5; the D gene is possibly TRBD2 (5 bases). In germline, CDR1 is LNHDA, CDR2 SQIVND (reference sequence). CDR3 length: 13 residues. The ends were cut back, 2 bases at V and 5 bases at J, with 9 bases in the middle. This CDR3 reads CASSIIAWETQYF. The CDR3 nucleotides read TGTGCCAGTAGTATAATAGCGTGGGAGACCCAGTACTTC.

A few counts support this clone. The J gene is TRBJ1-6, the V gene TRBV7-2; D may be TRBD1 (5 bases). There are 15 residues in the CDR3. Germline V gene sequence: CDR1 SGHTA, CDR2 FQGNSA. Trimming pared 1 base from V and 3 bases from J, leaving 7 bases between. The CDR3 loop is CASSLGRDYNSPLHF. For the CDR3, the DNA is TGTGCCAGCAGCTTAGGCAGGGACTATAATTCACCCCTCCACTTT.

The chain has TRBV3-1 (or the pseudogene TRBV3-2) and TRBJ1-2; 10 nucleotides match TRBD1. The length of the CDR3 is 17 residues. The trim removed 4 bases at V and 4 bases at J, leaving 12 bases unmatched. Germline V gives CDR1 LGHDT, CDR2 YNNKEL (reference sequence). In nucleotides, the CDR3 is TGTGCCAGCAGCCCGCGACAGGGGGCAGTGTGGGGCTATGGCTACACCTTC. Its translation: CASSPRQGAVWGYGYTF.

The J gene is TRBJ2-3, the V gene TRBV5-1, with 8 bases matching TRBD1. This CDR3 is built from 15 residues. With V trimmed by 4 bases and J by 1 base, 5 bases remained unmatched. The germline CDR1 and CDR2 sequences are SGHRS and YFSETQ. The CDR3 spells CASSLGQEGTDTQYF. In DNA, the CDR3 is TGCGCCAGCAGCCTGGGACAGGAAGGCACAGATACGCAGTATTTT.

This sequence joins TRBV7-9 and TRBJ1-6; 9 bases agree with TRBD1. The germline V gene has CDR1 SEHNR and CDR2 FQNEAQ (reference sequence). The trim removed 3 bases at V and 8 bases at J, leaving 14 bases unmatched. The CDR3 length is 18 residues. In DNA form, the CDR3 reads TGTGCCAGCAGCTTGGACAGGGGAAGTTTTAAGAGGGATTCACCCCTCCACTTT. This gives the protein CASSLDRGSFKRDSPLHF.

J is TRBJ1-1 and V is TRBV7-2; D unresolved. V was pared by 5 bases and J by 1 base, with 11 bases between. The CDR3 sequence is 14 residues long. Germline lookup yields CDR1 SGHTA and CDR2 FQGNSA. CDR3 loop: CASSPGGQNTEAFF. CDR3 DNA: TGTGCCAGCAGCCCAGGAGGGCAGAACACTGAAGCTTTCTTT.

This sequence joins TRBV10-3 and TRBJ1-1; TRBD1 might be the D (6 bases). The CDR3 sequence is 13 residues long. Germline CDR1 reads ENHRY; CDR2 reads SYGVKD. V was pared by 6 bases and J by 0 bases, with 8 bases between. For the CDR3, the DNA is TGTGCCATCAGCGGACAGCTGAACACTGAAGCTTTCTTT. Translation gives CAISGQLNTEAFF.

This clone turned up a few times. The chain is built from TRBV30 and TRBJ2-7, with TRBD1 as a possible D gene (5 bases). V was pared by 2 bases and J by 1 base, with 9 bases between. The CDR3 sequence is 13 residues long. Germline CDR1 and CDR2: GTSNPN and SVGIG (reference sequence). CDR3 sequence (DNA): TGTGCCTGGAGTATCGACAGTTCCTACGAGCAGTACTTC. Amino acid sequence: CAWSIDSSYEQYF. Full variable domain (rest looked up from reference TRBV30 and TRBJ2-7): SQTIHQWPATLVQPVGSPLSLECTVEGTSNPNLYWYRQAAGRGLQLLFYSVGIGQISSEVPQNLSASRPQDRQFILSSKKLLLSDSGFYLCAWSIDSSYEQYFGPGTRLTVT.

The chain joins TRBV19 to TRBJ1-5, with D perhaps matching TRBD1 (5 bases). V lost 7 bases to trimming and J lost 1 base, with 20 bases between them. The germline V gene encodes CDR1 LNHDA and CDR2 SQIVND (reference sequence). This CDR3 contains 17 residues. This chain's CDR3 is CASTSIGGGGSNQPQHF. CDR3 coding DNA: TGTGCCAGTACCTCTATAGGTGGGGGGGGAAGCAATCAGCCCCAGCATTTT.

The V and J genes are TRBV6-5 and TRBJ2-7; 8 bases match TRBD1. The V segment lost 5 bases and the J segment 2 bases; nucleotides outside the gene matches: 8. CDR1 MNHEY and CDR2 SVGAGI come from the germline V gene. The CDR3 contains 15 residues. The DNA for the CDR3 is TGTGCCAGCAGTCTAGGACAGGGAACAACCTACGAGCAGTACTTC. Translation: CASSLGQGTTYEQYF.

CDR3 sequence reads: CASSLMARVGDTQYF. The CDR3 region has the DNA TGCGCCAGCAGCTTGATGGCCCGGGTGGGAGATACGCAGTATTTT. J is TRBJ2-3 and V is TRBV5-1; D not resolved. Germline V gives CDR1 SGHRS, CDR2 YFSETQ. V was pared by 1 base and J by 5 bases, with 14 bases between. The length of the CDR3 is 15 residues.